This TCR beta chain stems from a study of cytomegalovirus exposure and HLA in healthy donors. Whole-study results and caveats: A few chains tied to CMV proved CMV antigen-specific in vitro.

This clone has a single count. The antigen is not known. TCRdb's table, derived via immunoSEQ multiplex PCR, lists solely in-frame clones and lacks some. The repertoire consists of 120,000 to 150,000 clones, with less than 90% occurring once and the leading ten covering about 3.1%. V was cut by 2 bases and J by 6 bases, with 10 bases left in between. Germline V lookup: CDR1 PRHDT, CDR2 FYEKMQ (reference sequence). The CDR3 covers 13 residues. The gene calls are TRBV13 and TRBJ1-2; D is ambiguous. The sequenced sample was PBMCs. The clonotype was recovered from a woman aged 18-29 years in good health and CMV-seropositive. CDR3 nucleotides: TGTGCCAGCAGCTTAATATGGCGGGATGGCTACACCTTC. Protein: CASSLIWRDGYTF.